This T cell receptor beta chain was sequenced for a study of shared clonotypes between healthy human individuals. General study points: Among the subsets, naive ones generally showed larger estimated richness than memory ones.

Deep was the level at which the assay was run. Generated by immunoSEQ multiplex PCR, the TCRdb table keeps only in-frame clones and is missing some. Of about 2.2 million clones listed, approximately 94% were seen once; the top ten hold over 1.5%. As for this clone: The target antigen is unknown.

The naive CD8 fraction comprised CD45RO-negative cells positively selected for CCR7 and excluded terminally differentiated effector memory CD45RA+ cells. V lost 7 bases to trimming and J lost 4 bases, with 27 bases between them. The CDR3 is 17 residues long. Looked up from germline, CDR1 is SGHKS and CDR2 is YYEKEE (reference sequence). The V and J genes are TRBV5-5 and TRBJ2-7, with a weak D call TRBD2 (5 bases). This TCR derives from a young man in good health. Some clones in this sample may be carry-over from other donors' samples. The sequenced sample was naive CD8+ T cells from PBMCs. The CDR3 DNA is TGTGCCAGCTCCCCCCGCGCTAGCCCACCTACCATTTACGAGCAGTACTTC. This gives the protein CASSPRASPPTIYEQYF.